The sequence of this T cell receptor (beta chain) was determined in a study of blood T cell repertoires in COVID-19. The wider study: Acute-phase and convalescent COVID-19 samples originated in the United States, Italy and Spain.

The CDR3 totals 13 residues. The V segment lost 6 bases and the J segment 5 bases; nucleotides outside the gene matches: 3. How the authors handled the data: Cell counts per sample came from amplifying reference gene primers. TCRdb's copy holds only in-frame clones and misses some; the assay was immunoSEQ multiplex PCR. The V and J calls and clone size were taken over from that table, and D and trimming were inferred from the DNA. The sample holds roughly 30,000 clones; roughly nine tenths are singletons and the top ten take about 26%. The rearrangement links TRBV12-3 or TRBV12-4 to TRBJ2-3, with 9 bases that match TRBD1. The receptor was derived from a man older than 75 with acute or convalescent COVID-19. Sequenced input: peripheral blood. The CDR3 sequence: CASRLTGGDTQYF. The CDR3 DNA is TGTGCCAGCAGGCTGACAGGGGGAGATACGCAGTATTTT.